This TCR beta chain was profiled in a study of radiation and T cells in renal cell carcinoma. Profiling relied on immunoSEQ multiplex PCR, and the TCRdb table lists in-frame clones only, not all of them. The profile shows about 130,000 clones, roughly four fifths of them singletons. This sample's time point: blood 2 weeks post-SBRT. Treatment described: 15 Gy SBRT to primary tumor, nephrectomy 4 weeks later. Blood was sampled at baseline, 2 weeks and 4 weeks after SBRT. The source material was blood, sampled from a patient whose treatment included radiotherapy and nephrectomy. The receptor comes from a man aged 45 to 65 with renal cell carcinoma.

The CDR3 is CASSPGDRDNYGYTF. The CDR3 DNA follows: TGTGCCAGCAGCCCGGGGGACAGAGACAACTATGGCTACACCTTC. The chain employs TRBV7-9 and TRBJ1-2; 7 nucleotides align to TRBD1. This CDR3 comprises 15 residues. Germline V gene sequence: CDR1 SEHNR, CDR2 FQNEAQ (reference sequence). The junction had 8 bases not matched to a gene; V was cut back by 5 bases and J by 2 bases.